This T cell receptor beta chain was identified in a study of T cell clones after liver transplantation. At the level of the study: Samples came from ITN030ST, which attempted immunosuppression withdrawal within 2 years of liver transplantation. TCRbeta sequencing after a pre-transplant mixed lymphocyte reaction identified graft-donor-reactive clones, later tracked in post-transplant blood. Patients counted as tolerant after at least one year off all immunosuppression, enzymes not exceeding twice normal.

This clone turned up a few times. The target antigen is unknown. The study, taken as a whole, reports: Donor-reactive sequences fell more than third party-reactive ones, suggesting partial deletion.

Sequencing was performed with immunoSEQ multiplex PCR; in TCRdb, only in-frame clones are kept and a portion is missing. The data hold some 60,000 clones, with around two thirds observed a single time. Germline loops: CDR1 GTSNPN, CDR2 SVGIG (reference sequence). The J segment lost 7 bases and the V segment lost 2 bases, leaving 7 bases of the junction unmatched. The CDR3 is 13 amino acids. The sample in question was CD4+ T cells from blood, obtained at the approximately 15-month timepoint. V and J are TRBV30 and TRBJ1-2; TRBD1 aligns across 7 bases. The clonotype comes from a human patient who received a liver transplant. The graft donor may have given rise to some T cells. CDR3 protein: CAWSTDRRVGYTF. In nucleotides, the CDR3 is TGTGCCTGGAGTACGGACAGGAGGGTTGGCTACACCTTC.